The T cell receptor (beta chain) described here comes from a study of neoadjuvant anti-PD-1 for oral cavity cancer. As to time point: after neoadjuvant nivolumab, at surgical resection. Findings of the study overall: TCR analyses covered only a few patients per response group.

With regard to this clone: Antigen: not known.

PBMC libraries mostly used roughly 500 ng of input genomic DNA, with six replicates per sample. The repertoire was sequenced with immunoSEQ multiplex PCR; TCRdb's copy has only in-frame clones and lacks some. The data hold over 9,500 clones, with about 70% observed a single time. The CDR3 runs 15 residues. V was clipped by 4 bases and J by 7 bases, with 14 bases between them. Germline V gene lookup returns CDR1 MNHEY and CDR2 SVGAGI. The chain links TRBV6-5 to TRBJ1-6; weak D call: TRBD1 (5 bases). The TCR originated in a person between 35 and 79 years old with oral cavity squamous cell carcinoma. The source was PBMCs, collected after nivolumab (anti-PD-1) treatment. CDR3 sequence (DNA): TGTGCCAGCAGTTCTGAAGGGGCAGGGAATTCACCCCTCCACTTT. Residues: CASSSEGAGNSPLHF.